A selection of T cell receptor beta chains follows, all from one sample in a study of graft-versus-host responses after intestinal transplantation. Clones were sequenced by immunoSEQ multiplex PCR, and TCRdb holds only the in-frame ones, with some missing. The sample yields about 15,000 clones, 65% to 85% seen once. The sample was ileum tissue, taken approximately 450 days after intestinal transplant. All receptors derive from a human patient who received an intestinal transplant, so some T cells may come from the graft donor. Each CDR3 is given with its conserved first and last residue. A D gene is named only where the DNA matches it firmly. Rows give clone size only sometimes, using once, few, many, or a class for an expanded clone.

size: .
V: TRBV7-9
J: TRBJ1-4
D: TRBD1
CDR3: CASRLGTGEKLFF
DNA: TGTGCCAGCCGACTGGGGACAGGAGAAAAACTGTTTTTT

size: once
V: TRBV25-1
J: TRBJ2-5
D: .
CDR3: CASSDRDRPRVETQYF
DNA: TGTGCCAGCAGTGACAGGGACCGCCCTAGAGTAGAGACCCAGTACTTC

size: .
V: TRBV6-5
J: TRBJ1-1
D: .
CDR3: CASSYVGGGEAFF
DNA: TGTGCCAGCAGTTACGTGGGGGGGGGCGAAGCTTTCTTT

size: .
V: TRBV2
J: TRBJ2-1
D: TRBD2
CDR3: CASCALAGGYNEQFF
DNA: TGTGCCAGCTGCGCGCTAGCGGGGGGATACAATGAGCAGTTCTTC

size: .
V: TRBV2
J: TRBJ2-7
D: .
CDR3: CASRLPGLNSEQYF
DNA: TGTGCCAGCAGGCTTCCGGGACTGAACTCGGAGCAGTACTTC

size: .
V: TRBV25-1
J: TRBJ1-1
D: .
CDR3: CASSEAAEGRDTEAFF
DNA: TGTGCCAGCAGTGAGGCGGCGGAGGGGAGGGACACTGAAGCTTTCTTT

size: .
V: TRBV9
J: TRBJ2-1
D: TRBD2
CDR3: CASSVWIGGSSYNEQFF
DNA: TGTGCCAGCAGCGTATGGATCGGGGGGAGCTCCTACAATGAGCAGTTCTTC

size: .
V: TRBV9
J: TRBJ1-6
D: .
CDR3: CASSPQPHSPLHF
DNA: TGTGCCAGCAGCCCCCAGCCTCATTCACCCCTCCACTTT

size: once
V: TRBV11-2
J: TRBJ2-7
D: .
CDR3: CASSLGSYEQYF
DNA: TGTGCCAGCAGCTTAGGCAGCTACGAGCAGTACTTC

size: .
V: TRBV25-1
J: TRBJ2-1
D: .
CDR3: CASNRDFHNEQFF
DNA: TGTGCCAGCAACCGGGACTTTCACAATGAGCAGTTCTTC

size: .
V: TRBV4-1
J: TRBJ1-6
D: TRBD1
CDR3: CASRKVGTGNSPLHF
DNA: TGCGCCAGCAGGAAGGTAGGGACAGGGAATTCACCCCTCCACTTT

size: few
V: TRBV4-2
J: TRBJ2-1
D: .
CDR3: CASSQAGNPYNEQFF
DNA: TGTGCCAGCAGCCAAGCGGGGAATCCCTACAATGAGCAGTTCTTC

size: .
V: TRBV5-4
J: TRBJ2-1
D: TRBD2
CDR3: CASSWEAGGPIMHEQFF
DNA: TGTGCCAGCAGCTGGGAAGCGGGAGGGCCAATTATGCATGAGCAGTTCTTC

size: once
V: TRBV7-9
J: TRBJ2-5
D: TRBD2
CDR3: CASSFSLAGPPQYF
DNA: TGTGCCAGCAGCTTTTCACTAGCGGGGCCCCCTCAGTACTTC

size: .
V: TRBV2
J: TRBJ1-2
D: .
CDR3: CASSEGWGSNYGYTF
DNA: TGTGCCAGCAGTGAAGGGTGGGGTTCTAACTATGGCTACACCTTC

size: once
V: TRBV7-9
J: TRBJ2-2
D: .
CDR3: CASSGPGAGELFF
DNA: TGTGCCAGCAGCGGCCCGGGAGCCGGGGAGCTGTTTTTT

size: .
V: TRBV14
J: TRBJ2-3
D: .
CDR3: CASSQAFLDTQYF
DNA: TGTGCCAGCAGCCAAGCTTTTTTGGATACGCAGTATTTT

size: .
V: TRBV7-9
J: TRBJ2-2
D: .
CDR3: CASGRGDSNTGELFF
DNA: TGTGCCAGCGGCAGGGGGGACTCGAACACCGGGGAGCTGTTTTTT

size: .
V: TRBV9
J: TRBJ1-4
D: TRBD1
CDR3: CASSVEGGTVATNEKLFF
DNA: TGTGCCAGCAGCGTAGAAGGAGGGACAGTTGCAACTAATGAAAAACTGTTTTTT

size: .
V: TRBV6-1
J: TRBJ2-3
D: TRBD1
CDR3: CASSPGQGPDTQYF
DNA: TGTGCCAGCAGTCCCGGACAGGGTCCAGATACGCAGTATTTT

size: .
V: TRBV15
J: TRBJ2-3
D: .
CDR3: CATSRGGWGYPDTQYF
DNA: TGTGCCACCAGCAGAGGGGGCTGGGGGTACCCAGATACGCAGTATTTT

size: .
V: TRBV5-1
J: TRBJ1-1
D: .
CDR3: CASSLGLGQGNAEAFF
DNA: TGCGCCAGCAGCTTGGGGTTAGGGCAGGGGAACGCTGAAGCTTTCTTT

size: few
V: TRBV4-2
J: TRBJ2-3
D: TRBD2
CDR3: CASSHQSGGDTDTQYF
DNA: TGTGCCAGCAGCCACCAGAGCGGGGGGGACACAGATACGCAGTATTTT

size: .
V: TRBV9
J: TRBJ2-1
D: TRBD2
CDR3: CASSLRTSGVEGEQFF
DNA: TGTGCCAGCAGCCTTCGGACTAGCGGGGTTGAGGGTGAGCAGTTCTTC

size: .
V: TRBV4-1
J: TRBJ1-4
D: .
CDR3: CASSQVGQGKEKLFF
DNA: TGCGCCAGCAGCCAAGTGGGCCAGGGTAAAGAAAAACTGTTTTTT

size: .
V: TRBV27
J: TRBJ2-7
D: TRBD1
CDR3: CASSVHKQGLGEQYF
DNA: TGTGCCAGCAGTGTACATAAACAGGGGTTGGGGGAGCAGTACTTC

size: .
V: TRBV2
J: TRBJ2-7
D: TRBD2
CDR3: CASRTGLAGGINEQYF
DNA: TGTGCCAGCAGAACTGGACTAGCGGGGGGGATAAACGAGCAGTACTTC

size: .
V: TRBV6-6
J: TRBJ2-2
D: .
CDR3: CASSYGRSRGTGELFF
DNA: TGTGCCAGCAGTTACGGCCGATCCAGGGGTACCGGGGAGCTGTTTTTT

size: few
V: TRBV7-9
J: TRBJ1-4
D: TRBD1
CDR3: CASSASGTGDEKLFF
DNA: TGTGCCAGCAGTGCTAGCGGGACAGGTGATGAAAAACTGTTTTTT

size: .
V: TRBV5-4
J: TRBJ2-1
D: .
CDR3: CASKDGVANEQFF
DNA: TGTGCCAGCAAGGATGGGGTGGCCAATGAGCAGTTCTTC

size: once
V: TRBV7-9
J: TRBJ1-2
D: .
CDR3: CASSLALAANYGYTF
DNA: TGTGCCAGCAGCTTAGCTCTGGCCGCTAACTATGGCTACACCTTC

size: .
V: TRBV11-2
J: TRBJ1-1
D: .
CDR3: CASSLGMGAGHKSTEAFF
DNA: TGTGCCAGCAGCTTAGGAATGGGGGCGGGACACAAAAGCACTGAAGCTTTCTTT

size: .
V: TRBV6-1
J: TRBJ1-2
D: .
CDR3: CASSEALWGHYVYTF
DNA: TGTGCCAGCAGTGAAGCGCTCTGGGGGCACTATGTCTACACCTTC